The table lists the clone carrying this TCR beta chain with many counts. Its target is unknown. This record comes from a study of neurological immune-mediated disorders. Using its own MiXCR run on the 5' RACE reads, TCRdb lists one record per CDR3 protein. The table has 69,000 or so distinct CDR3 sequences, 4.8% seen once. The study, taken as a whole, reports: Whereas HTLV-1-associated myelopathy showed the most TCR clonal expansion, multiple sclerosis showed the least, with levels below those of healthy controls. CDR3 amino acid sequences of expanded clones were not shared across subjects, a result suggesting private repertoires in all groups.

CDR1 and CDR2 (germline): SGHRS, YFSETQ. V shed 2 bases and J 5 bases; nucleotides not matched to a gene: 9. The CDR3 has 16 amino acids. The study built unsorted libraries from 2 million PBMCs kept at -80 C. The sample was PBMCs. The receptor was isolated from a woman aged 70-85 years with multiple sclerosis. The chain employs TRBV5-1 and TRBJ2-2; 7 nucleotides line up with TRBD2. This chain's CDR3 is CASSFRSGTGTGELFF. CDR3 DNA: TGCGCCAGCAGCTTTCGGAGCGGGACGGGGACCGGGGAGCTGTTTTTT.